This T cell receptor beta chain was sequenced for a study of blood T cell repertoires in COVID-19. About the study: Sites across the United States, Italy and Spain contributed samples from acute and convalescent COVID-19.

In terms of age and location, participants ranged from roughly 18 to 95 years and lived in under 30 US areas. As handled by the study authors: Quantification of nucleated cells was approximated via reference gene primer amplification. Profiled with immunoSEQ multiplex PCR; TCRdb holds only in-frame clones, not every one. Clone size and V and J calls were adopted from that table, with D and trimming inferred from the DNA. The sample holds about 290,000 clones, roughly 90% seen once. This clone is a singleton in its sample. Sequenced: PBMCs or T cells enriched from blood (not recorded which). The sequence derives from a woman in her forties who had recovered from COVID-19.

Here the CDR3 DNA reads TGTGCCAGCAGCGGCGCGGGACAGGGGGTTGAACTAGCTTTCTTT. This encodes CASSGAGQGVELAFF. The chain is built from TRBV5-4 and TRBJ1-1; 11 bases are a match to TRBD1. CDR1 is SGHNT, CDR2 YYREEE, per germline (reference sequence). The CDR3 totals 15 residues. J was trimmed by 10 bases and V by 4 bases; bases with no gene match: 12. The full variable domain, rest sourced from reference TRBV5-4 and TRBJ1-1, is ETGVTQSPTHLIKTRGQQVTLRCSSQSGHNTVSWYQQALGQGPQFIFQYYREEENGRGNFPPRFSGLQFPNYSSELNVNALELDDSALYLCASSGAGQGVELAFFGQGTRLTVV.